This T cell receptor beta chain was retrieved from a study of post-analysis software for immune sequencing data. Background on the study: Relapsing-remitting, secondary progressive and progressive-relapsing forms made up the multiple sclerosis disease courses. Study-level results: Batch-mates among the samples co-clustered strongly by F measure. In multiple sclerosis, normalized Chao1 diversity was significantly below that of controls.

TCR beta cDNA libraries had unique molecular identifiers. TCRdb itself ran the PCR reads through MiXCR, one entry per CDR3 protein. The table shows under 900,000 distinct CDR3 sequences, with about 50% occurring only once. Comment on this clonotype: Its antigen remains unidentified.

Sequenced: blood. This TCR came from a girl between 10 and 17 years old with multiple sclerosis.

The CDR3 DNA follows: TGTGCCACCAGCAGAGAACAGGGGATGGGTGGCTACACCTTC. Translated: CATSREQGMGGYTF. The chain has TRBV15 and TRBJ1-2, with TRBD1 matching over 7 bases. The junction had 5 bases not matched to a gene; V was cut back by 0 bases and J by 7 bases. The germline gives CDR1 LNHNV, CDR2 YYDKDF (reference sequence). CDR3 length equals 14 residues.